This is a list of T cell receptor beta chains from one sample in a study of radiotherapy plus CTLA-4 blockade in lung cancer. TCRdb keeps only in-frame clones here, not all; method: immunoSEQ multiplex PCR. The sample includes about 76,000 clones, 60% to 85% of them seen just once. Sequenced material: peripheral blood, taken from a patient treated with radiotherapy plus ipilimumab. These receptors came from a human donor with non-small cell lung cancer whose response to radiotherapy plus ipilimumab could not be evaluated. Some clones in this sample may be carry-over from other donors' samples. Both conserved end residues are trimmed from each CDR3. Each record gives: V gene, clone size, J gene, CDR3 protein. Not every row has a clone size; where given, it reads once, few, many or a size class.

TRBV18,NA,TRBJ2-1,ASSRTGVGNEQF
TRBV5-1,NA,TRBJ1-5,ASSLGDQTGYQPQH
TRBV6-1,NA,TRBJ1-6,ASSEAVRPGQQN
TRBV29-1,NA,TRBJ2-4,SVGGQSRDAKNIQY
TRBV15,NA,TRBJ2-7,ATSRDRAGVYEQY
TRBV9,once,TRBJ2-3,ASSVGQREVTDTQY
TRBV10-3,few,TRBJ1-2,AISESEAYGYT
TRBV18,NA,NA,ASSGRQSSSYEQY
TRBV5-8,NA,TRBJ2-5,ASSLVGQIQETQY
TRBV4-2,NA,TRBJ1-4,ASSSHPGSGNEKLF
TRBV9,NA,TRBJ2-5,ASSVAIGTGETQY
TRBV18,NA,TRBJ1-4,ASSPRQGNEKLF
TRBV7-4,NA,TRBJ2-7,ASSLGRGWYEQY
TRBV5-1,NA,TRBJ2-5,ASSWTVSQETQY
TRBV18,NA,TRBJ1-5,ASSPAGAGGNQPQH
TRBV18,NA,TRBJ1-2,ASSPVVVGNGYT
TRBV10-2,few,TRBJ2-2,ASSGNRALNTGELF
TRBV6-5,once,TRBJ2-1,ASSYGGGAFFNEQF
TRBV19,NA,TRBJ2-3,ASSIGAGFTDTQY
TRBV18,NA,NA,ASSYSGGNYEQY
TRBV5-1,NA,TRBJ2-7,ASSETGWSPGYEQY
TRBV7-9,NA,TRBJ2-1,ASSLGRQTYNEQF
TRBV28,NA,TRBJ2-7,ASSLEYEQY
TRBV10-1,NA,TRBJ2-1,ANILAGHEQF
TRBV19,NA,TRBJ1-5,ASSGTGNQPQH
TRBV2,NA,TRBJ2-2,ASSETDTGELF